These 28 T cell receptor beta chains share one sample of origin, sequenced in a study of OX40 agonist ivuxolimab in advanced cancers. TCRdb keeps only in-frame clones here, not all; method: immunoSEQ multiplex PCR. The sample consists of tens of thousands of clones, around 90% of them appearing once. This specimen consisted of CD4+ or CD8+ T cells sorted from blood, obtained in a trial of the OX40 agonist ivuxolimab. The receptors originated from an adult with an advanced solid tumor such as melanoma, head and neck, liver or kidney cancer.

This chain uses TRBV9 with TRBJ2-7, with D perhaps TRBD1 or TRBD2 (5 bases each). In germline, CDR1 is SGDLS, CDR2 YYNGEE. This CDR3 spans 13 amino acids. Deletions cut 0 bases from V and 6 bases from J, with 10 bases between. This CDR3 reads CASSVGDASEQYF. The CDR3 coding sequence is TGTGCCAGCAGCGTAGGGGACGCCTCCGAGCAGTACTTC.

The rearrangement uses TRBV7-2 and TRBJ2-1; no reliable D call. Between the trimmed V and J ends, which lost 8 bases and 12 bases, there was a span of 14 bases. The CDR3 has 11 residues. CDR1 is SGHTA and CDR2 is FQGNSA in the germline V gene. The CDR3 DNA is TGTGCCAGCGGTTGGTGGGAAGGGCAGTTCTTC. Translated, it gives CASGWWEGQFF.

Turning to this clone: The conserved final phenylalanine or tryptophan is absent from the CDR3, which likely points to a read error. The DNA is left out, because the CDR3 cannot be placed on it with certainty; the CDR3 is given as TCRdb lists it. The chain has TRBV27 and TRBJ1-2. The CDR3 numbers 14 amino acids, ends counted. Germline V CDR1 and CDR2: MNHEY, SMNVEV (reference sequence). CDR3 residues: CASSLSKRAGEVSL.

This chain joins TRBV7-8 and TRBJ2-5, with D possibly being TRBD2 (5 bases). V lost 3 bases to trimming and J lost 5 bases, with 16 bases between them. This CDR3 spans 15 amino acids. The germline gives CDR1 SGHVS, CDR2 FQNEAQ. The CDR3 DNA sequence: TGTGCCAGCAGCTTCACAAGAGGGAGTTCGGAGACCCAGTACTTC. Protein: CASSFTRGSSETQYF.

This clone has only one observation. The chain employs TRBV4-1 and TRBJ2-7; D is possibly TRBD2 (6 bases). Germline V gene sequence: CDR1 MGHRA, CDR2 YSYEKL. With 1 base removed from V and 6 bases from J, the gap between germline ends came to 16 bases. This CDR3 contains 15 residues. CDR3: CASSQARTNIGEQYF. The CDR3 region has the DNA TGCGCCAGCAGCCAAGCACGGACTAATATCGGCGAGCAGTACTTC.

The genes are TRBV7-9 and TRBJ2-5; D remains ambiguous. Germline V gives CDR1 SEHNR, CDR2 FQNEAQ (reference sequence). The CDR3 loop spans 10 amino acids. The CDR3: CATERETQYF. The CDR3 bases are TGTGCAACCGAAAGGGAGACCCAGTACTTC.

The genes are TRBV5-1 and TRBJ1-1, with D uncertain. Per germline, CDR1 SGHRS and CDR2 YFSETQ. This CDR3 is 14 amino acids long. V lost 0 bases and J lost 1, with 7 bases in between. CDR3 nucleotides: TGCGCCAGCAGCTTGGAACCCCAGAACACTGAAGCTTTCTTT. Translation: CASSLEPQNTEAFF.

The chain links TRBV19 to TRBJ1-1, with TRBD1 matching over 9 bases. This CDR3 region has 15 residues. V was pared by 8 bases and J by 1 base, with 8 bases of the junction left unmatched. Germline-derived CDR1 and CDR2 are LNHDA and SQIVND (reference sequence). CDR3 region: CASSGQGAGNTEAFF. DNA for the CDR3: TGTGCCAGTTCGGGACAGGGAGCGGGGAACACTGAAGCTTTCTTT.

For this clone: Distinct nucleotide sequences in the sample also encode this CDR3. The chain joins TRBV27 to TRBJ2-1; D is perhaps TRBD1 (6 bases). Germline V gene data show CDR1 as MNHEY and CDR2 as SMNVEV (reference sequence). The V and J ends lost 3 bases and 3 bases respectively, with 6 bases between them. This CDR3 comprises 13 residues. The CDR3 region is CASSLDSYNEQFF. In DNA form, the CDR3 reads TGTGCCAGCAGTTTGGACAGCTACAATGAGCAGTTCTTC.

The chain is built from TRBV27 and TRBJ2-3, with D perhaps matching TRBD2 (6 bases). Trimming shortened V by 2 bases and J by 6 bases, and 15 bases separated the two germline ends. This CDR3 is 15 amino acids long. Germline V gene sequence: CDR1 MNHEY, CDR2 SMNVEV (reference sequence). For the CDR3, the DNA is TGTGCCAGCAGTTTAGCGGGGTCGGCCCCTGATACGCAGTATTTT. Translating gives CASSLAGSAPDTQYF.

This clone was observed once. The gene calls are TRBV10-2 and TRBJ2-7; possibly TRBD1 or TRBD2 for D (7 bases each). Trimming left V 8 bases short and J 4 bases short, with 15 bases between. The germline V gene encodes CDR1 WSHSY and CDR2 SAAADI. The CDR3 extends over 13 amino acids. The CDR3 sequence is CASSQGGGYEQYF. The CDR3 bases are TGCGCCAGCTCCCAGGGGGGAGGGTACGAGCAGTACTTC.

V and J are TRBV27 and TRBJ1-1, with unresolved D. V lost 0 bases to trimming and J lost 6 bases, with 8 bases between them. The CDR3 consists of 13 residues. The germline gives CDR1 MNHEY, CDR2 SMNVEV (reference sequence). This CDR3 reads CASSLSLRSEAFF. DNA of the CDR3: TGTGCCAGCAGTTTATCTTTAAGGTCTGAAGCTTTCTTT.

The chain carries TRBV2 and TRBJ2-7; TRBD1 agrees at 7 bases. The J segment lost 6 bases and the V segment lost 2 bases, leaving 10 bases of the junction unmatched. The germline V gene encodes CDR1 SNHLY and CDR2 FYNNEI. The CDR3 loop spans 15 amino acids. The CDR3 nucleotides read TGTGCCAGCAGTGAAATGACAGGGACATTCACCGAGCAGTACTTC. Protein: CASSEMTGTFTEQYF.

This chain joins TRBV6-5 and TRBJ2-5, with 12 bases that match TRBD2. This CDR3 is 15 amino acids long. Germline-derived CDR1 and CDR2 are MNHEY and SVGAGI. V lost 6 bases and J lost 2; bases outside the gene matches: 4. In DNA form, the CDR3 reads TGTGCCAGCAGCCAGACTAGCGGGAGTCAAGAGACCCAGTACTTC. Its protein is CASSQTSGSQETQYF.

The genes are TRBV19 and TRBJ1-5; tentatively, D is TRBD1 (5 bases). There are 15 residues in the CDR3. From germline, CDR1 is LNHDA and CDR2 SQIVND (reference sequence). Between the trimmed V and J ends, which lost 3 bases and 9 bases, there was a span of 18 bases. The CDR3 DNA reads TGTGCCAGTAGTATGGTAGGGGCCCCAAATGTGCCCCAGCATTTT. Translation gives CASSMVGAPNVPQHF.

The chain couples TRBV28 to TRBJ2-7; D might be TRBD2 (6 bases). The CDR3 spans 15 residues. Trimming stripped 6 bases from V and 0 bases from J, with 15 bases between. CDR1 is MDHEN, CDR2 SYDVKM, per germline. CDR3 sequence reads: CASSTERVISYEQYF. The CDR3 nucleotides read TGTGCCAGCAGCACGGAGCGGGTGATCTCCTACGAGCAGTACTTC.

The V and J genes are TRBV7-9 and TRBJ2-7; 9 nucleotides align to TRBD1. The CDR3 contains 14 residues. Germline values: CDR1 SEHNR, CDR2 FQNEAQ (reference sequence). V trimming: 5 bases; J trimming: 4 bases; junction bases outside the gene matches: 6. The CDR3 protein is CASSADRGLYEQYF. The DNA for the CDR3 is TGTGCCAGCAGCGCCGACAGGGGGTTGTACGAGCAGTACTTC.

The chain's CDR3 is CASSPWTSGMAYEQYF. The CDR3 DNA reads as TGCGCCAGCAGCCCATGGACTAGCGGGATGGCATACGAGCAGTACTTC. The rearrangement links TRBV5-1 to TRBJ2-7; TRBD2 agrees at 12 bases. From germline, CDR1 is SGHRS and CDR2 YFSETQ. The CDR3 is made up of 16 amino acids. V was clipped by 4 bases and J by 4 bases; unmatched bases: 9.

CDR3 region: CASREQGREGTQYF. The CDR3 nucleotides read TGTGCCAGTAGAGAACAGGGGCGGGAAGGTACGCAGTATTTT. The V and J genes are TRBV19 and TRBJ2-3, with D perhaps TRBD1 (7 bases). This CDR3 region has 14 residues. Looked up from germline, CDR1 is LNHDA and CDR2 is SQIVND (reference sequence). V gave up 6 bases and J gave up 8 bases, with 18 bases separating them.

The chain employs TRBV28 and TRBJ1-1; D unresolved. The germline V and J ends were trimmed by 7 bases and 1 base, with 16 bases remaining between them. This CDR3 is 15 amino acids long. Germline CDR1 MDHEN, CDR2 SYDVKM. The CDR3 sequence: CASTVWAGRNTEAFF. CDR3 bases: TGTGCCAGCACCGTTTGGGCGGGGAGGAACACTGAAGCTTTCTTT.

The chain joins TRBV27 to TRBJ2-1, with D unclear. The CDR3 contains 15 residues. Trimming took 1 base from V and 5 from J, leaving 12 bases between them. The germline V gene encodes CDR1 MNHEY and CDR2 SMNVEV (reference sequence). CDR3 DNA: TGTGCCAGCAGTTTATTAGGGCTAGAAAACAATGAGCAGTTCTTC. Translation: CASSLLGLENNEQFF.

This rearrangement joins TRBV18 to TRBJ1-1; D is ambiguous. The germline gives CDR1 KGHSH, CDR2 LQKENI. Trimming pared 0 bases from V and 5 bases from J, leaving 10 bases between. The CDR3 loop spans 14 amino acids. CDR3 residues: CASSPPPPSTEAFF. For the CDR3, the DNA is TGTGCCAGCTCACCACCCCCCCCGTCGACTGAAGCTTTCTTT.

The genes are TRBV5-6 and TRBJ2-5; the D is unclear. CDR1 SGHDT and CDR2 YYEEEE come from the germline V gene. V was cut by 3 bases and J by 6 bases, with 6 bases left in between. The CDR3 is 11 residues long. The CDR3: CASSSSQTQYF. The CDR3 DNA reads as TGTGCCAGCAGCTCCTCCCAGACCCAGTACTTC.

The chain joins TRBV7-9 to TRBJ2-3; D is unclear. V was shortened by 1 base and J by 5 bases, with 4 bases between the two germline ends. The CDR3 spans 12 residues. In germline, CDR1 is SEHNR, CDR2 FQNEAQ (reference sequence). This chain's CDR3 is CASSLDGDTQYF. CDR3 bases: TGTGCCAGCAGCTTAGACGGAGATACGCAGTATTTT. Full variable domain (outside the CDR3, taken from reference TRBV7-9 and TRBJ2-3): DTGVSQNPRHKITKRGQNVTFRCDPISEHNRLYWYRQTLGQGPEFLTYFQNEAQLEKSRLLSDRFSAERPKGSFSTLEIQRTEQGDSAMYLCASSLDGDTQYFGPGTRLTVL.

The CDR3 here is CASTNTGSLGEQFF. DNA of the CDR3: TGTGCCAGCACCAATACTGGGTCCCTCGGGGAGCAGTTCTTC. V and J are TRBV9 and TRBJ2-1, with D unclear. Germline CDR1 SGDLS, CDR2 YYNGEE. The CDR3 covers 14 residues. Trimming removed 6 bases from V and 10 bases from J, with 20 bases in between.

The chain has TRBV5-4 and TRBJ1-6, with D perhaps matching TRBD1 (5 bases). With 0 bases removed from V and 0 bases from J, the gap between germline ends came to 7 bases. The CDR3 consists of 16 residues. Germline V gives CDR1 SGHNT, CDR2 YYREEE (reference sequence). The CDR3 reads CASSLDRSSYNSPLHF. The CDR3, as DNA: TGTGCCAGCAGCTTGGACAGGAGCTCCTATAATTCACCCCTCCACTTT. The full variable domain, completed using reference TRBV5-4 and TRBJ1-6, is ETGVTQSPTHLIKTRGQQVTLRCSSQSGHNTVSWYQQALGQGPQFIFQYYREEENGRGNFPPRFSGLQFPNYSSELNVNALELDDSALYLCASSLDRSSYNSPLHFGNGTRLTVT.

The V and J genes are TRBV13 and TRBJ2-3; D is unclear. The germline V and J ends were trimmed by 6 bases and 2 bases, with 12 bases remaining between them. The CDR3 extends over 14 amino acids. The germline V gene has CDR1 PRHDT and CDR2 FYEKMQ (reference sequence). The DNA for the CDR3 is TGTGCCAGCAGGCTCTCTGGGAACACAGATACGCAGTATTTT. Residues: CASRLSGNTDTQYF. Complete variable domain (other parts from reference TRBV13 and TRBJ2-3): AAGVIQSPRHLIKEKRETATLKCYPIPRHDTVYWYQQGPGQDPQFLISFYEKMQSDKGSIPDRFSAQQFSDYHSELNMSSLELGDSALYFCASRLSGNTDTQYFGPGTRLTVL.

The rearrangement joins TRBV15 to TRBJ2-2; 10 bases line up with TRBD2. The CDR3 has 21 amino acids. Trimming cost V 5 bases and J 1 base; bases outside gene matches: 19. CDR1 and CDR2 (germline): LNHNV, YYDKDF (reference sequence). The CDR3 nucleotides are TGTGCCACCAGCCCGATCGGACTAGCGGCCATAGGTGCATTGAACACCGGGGAGCTGTTTTTT. Encoded protein: CATSPIGLAAIGALNTGELFF.